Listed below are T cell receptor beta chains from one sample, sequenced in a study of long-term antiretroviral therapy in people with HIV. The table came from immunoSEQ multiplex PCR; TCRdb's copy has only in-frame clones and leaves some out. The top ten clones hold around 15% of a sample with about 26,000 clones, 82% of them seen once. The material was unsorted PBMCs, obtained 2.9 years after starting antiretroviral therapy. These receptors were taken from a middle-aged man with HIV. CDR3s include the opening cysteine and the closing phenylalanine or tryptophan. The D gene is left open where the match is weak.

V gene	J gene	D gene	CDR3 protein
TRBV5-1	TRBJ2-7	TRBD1	CASSRTGTGPSEQYF
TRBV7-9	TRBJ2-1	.	CASSPGGAGAYNEQFF
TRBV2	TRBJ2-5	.	CASSEAFGRGLQETQYF
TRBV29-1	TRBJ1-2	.	CSVDSYGYTF
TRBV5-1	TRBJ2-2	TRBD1	CASSLTWTGISGELFF
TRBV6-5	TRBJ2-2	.	CASSYEHLNTGELFF
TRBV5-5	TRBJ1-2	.	CASSLERAPYGYTF
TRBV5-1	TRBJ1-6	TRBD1	CASSAGTGSSYNSPLHF
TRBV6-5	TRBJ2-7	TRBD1	CASSPGQGDEQYF
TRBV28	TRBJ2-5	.	CASSLWWETQYF
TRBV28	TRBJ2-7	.	CASSFLYSYEQYF
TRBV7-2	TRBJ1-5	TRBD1	CASSLNRGNNQPQHF
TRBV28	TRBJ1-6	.	CASSSGTSSYNSPLHF
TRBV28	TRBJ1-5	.	CASGWSLNQPQHF
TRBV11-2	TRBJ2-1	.	CASSRGGPPYNEQFF
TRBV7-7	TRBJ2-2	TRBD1	CASSLGTGDLSGELFF
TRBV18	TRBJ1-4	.	CASRTAFNEKLFF
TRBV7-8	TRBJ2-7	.	CASSSKIRFGVYEQYF
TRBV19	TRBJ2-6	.	CASSLASGANVLTF
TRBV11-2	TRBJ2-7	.	CASSLAQGRPNSYEQYF
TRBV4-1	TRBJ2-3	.	CASSSGPTDTQYF
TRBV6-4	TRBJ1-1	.	CASSDSWIFEDTEAFF
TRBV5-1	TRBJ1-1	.	CASSWGTDLMNTEAFF
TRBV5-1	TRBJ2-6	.	CASRGSVSGANVLTF
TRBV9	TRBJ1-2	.	CASSPYGGTAGGNGYTF
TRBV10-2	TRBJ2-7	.	CASSEPRGGRSYEQYF
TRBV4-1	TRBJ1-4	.	CASSQDHGGGREKLFF
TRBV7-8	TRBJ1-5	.	CASSLRVGSNQPQHF
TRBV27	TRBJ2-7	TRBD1	CASSPQTGHNEQYF
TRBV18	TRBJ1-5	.	CASSPYIRDFNQPQHF
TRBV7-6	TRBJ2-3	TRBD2	CASSSGLAESTDTQYF
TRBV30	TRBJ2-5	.	CAGISQTSPETQYF
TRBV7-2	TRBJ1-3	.	CASSFTSRNTIYF
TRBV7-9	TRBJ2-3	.	CASSQVPGADTQYF
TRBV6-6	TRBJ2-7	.	CASSYSTGGEYEQYF
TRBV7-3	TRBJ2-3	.	CASSLLAASTDTQYF
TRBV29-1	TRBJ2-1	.	CSVDEGTSYNEQFF
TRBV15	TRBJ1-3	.	CATMGRGVGNTIYF
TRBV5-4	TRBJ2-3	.	CASSWGADTDTQYF
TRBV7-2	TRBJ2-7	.	CASSPRQKITYEQYF
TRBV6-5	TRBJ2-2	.	CASRRGTGELFF
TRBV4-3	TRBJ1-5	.	CASSQGNSNQPQHF
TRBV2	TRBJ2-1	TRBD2	CASSELASGGSWYYNEQFF
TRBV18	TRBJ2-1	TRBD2	CASSRWPSGGDEQFF
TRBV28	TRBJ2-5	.	CASSPMQETQYF
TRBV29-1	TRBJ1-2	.	CSVEDRYYGYTF
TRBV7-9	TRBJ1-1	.	CASSFQGRAEAFF
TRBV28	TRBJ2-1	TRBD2	CASSPGGTEKQFF
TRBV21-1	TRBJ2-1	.	CASSVEGVGAFNEQFF
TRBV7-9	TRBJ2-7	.	CASSLAAGHPYEQYF
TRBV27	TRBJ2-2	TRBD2	CASSLSISGGAYGELFF
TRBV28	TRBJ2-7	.	CASEGSYEQYF
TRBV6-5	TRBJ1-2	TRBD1	CASTGQGGGYGYTF
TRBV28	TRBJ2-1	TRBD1	CASSWGQGFKQFF
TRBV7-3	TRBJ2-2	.	CASSFRGTGELFF
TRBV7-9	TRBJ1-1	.	CASSPTGTSNTEAFF
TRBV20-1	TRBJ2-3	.	CSAPPGDTQYF